This T cell receptor (beta chain) was documented in a study of T-cell reconstitution after alpha-beta-depleted transplantation in children. V shed 3 bases, J shed 7 bases, and the junction held 10 bases outside the gene matches. CDR1 and CDR2 (germline): DFQATT, SNEGSKA (reference sequence). The CDR3 runs 15 residues. Preparing the TCRbeta library involved the use of unique molecular identifiers. TCRdb used MiXCR to reprocess the PCR reads, holding one entry per CDR3 protein. The profile shows about 640,000 distinct CDR3 sequences, around 16% of them singletons. This clonotype has ten or more counts. The sequencing used PBMCs from the stem cell graft donor, collected from the stem cell graft. The TCR comes from a human donor who donated a stem cell graft to a child with acute myeloid leukemia. J is TRBJ1-5 and V is TRBV20-1; 9 bases fit TRBD1. In DNA form, the CDR3 reads TGCAGTGCTAGTTTGGGACAGGGCGGGAAGCAGCCCCAGCATTTT. It specifies CSASLGQGGKQPQHF.